These 18 T cell receptor beta chains were sequenced from one sample in a study of T cells in Graves' hyperthyroidism and ophthalmopathy. Amplified TCR beta CDR3 regions came from RNA transcripts. A set of HTBI primers served as the primers for a first-round RT-PCR of the TCR CDR3. One entry per CDR3 protein, called by TCRdb with MiXCR from the multiplex PCR reads. The table records a few hundred thousand distinct CDR3 sequences, under 15% of them present only once. Input material: blood. The source of these receptors is a woman aged 30 to 39 with Graves' hyperthyroidism.

This chain connects TRBV4-1 to TRBJ2-1, with unresolved D. The CDR3 has 13 residues. Germline lookup yields CDR1 MGHRA and CDR2 YSYEKL. V lost 4 bases to trimming and J lost 9 bases, with 13 bases between them. The CDR3 DNA sequence: TGCGCCAGCAGCCCTGTGATCGAATCTGAGCAGTTCTTC. Encoded protein: CASSPVIESEQFF.

This clonotype was seen ten or more times. The chain has TRBV11-2 and TRBJ2-1; D ambiguous. The V gene lost 0 bases and the J gene lost 6 bases, with 18 bases spanning the gap. Germline lookup yields CDR1 SGHAT and CDR2 FQNNGV. This CDR3 is 17 amino acids long. CDR3 DNA sequence: TGTGCCAGCAGCTTAGATCATGAAGGTCGGAACTTCAATGAGCAGTTCTTC. Translated, it gives CASSLDHEGRNFNEQFF. Drawing the rest from reference TRBV11-2 and TRBJ2-1, the complete variable domain is EAGVAQSPRYKIIEKRQSVAFWCNPISGHATLYWYQQILGQGPKLLIQFQNNGVVDDSQLPKDRFSAERLKGVDSTLKIQPAKLEDSAVYLCASSLDHEGRNFNEQFFGPGTRLTVL.

This clonotype showed up many times. The J gene is TRBJ2-1, the V gene TRBV6-1, with 10 bases aligning to TRBD2. This CDR3 is built from 16 residues. Trimming at V came to 6 bases and at J to 2 bases, leaving 7 bases not matched to a gene. Germline V gives CDR1 MNHNS, CDR2 SASEGT. The CDR3 region has the DNA TGTGCCAGCAGATCAACGGGACTAGCGACCTACAATGAGCAGTTCTTC. This sequence encodes CASRSTGLATYNEQFF.

The V gene is TRBV5-1, the J gene TRBJ2-5; 9 bases map to TRBD2. In germline, CDR1 is SGHRS, CDR2 YFSETQ. Trimming took 2 bases from V and 1 from J; bases not matched to a gene: 9. This CDR3 has 17 amino acids. The CDR3: CASSFTLTSGLQETQYF. The CDR3 nucleotides read TGCGCCAGCAGCTTTACTTTGACTAGCGGCCTCCAAGAGACCCAGTACTTC.

This clonotype was observed many times. This chain connects TRBV28 to TRBJ1-5; D unclear. Germline CDR1 is MDHEN and CDR2 is SYDVKM. V gave up 2 bases and J gave up 5 bases, with 13 bases separating them. The CDR3 is 15 residues long. The CDR3 DNA reads TGTGCCAGCAGTTTAAGCTTCAGGACCTATCAGCCCCAGCATTTT. This gives the protein CASSLSFRTYQPQHF.

This clonotype was found a few times. In DNA, the CDR3 is TGTGCCAGCAGTTCCCCATCGACTAGCGGTTACTCCTACGAGCAGTACTTC. Its translation is CASSSPSTSGYSYEQYF. V is TRBV28 and J is TRBJ2-7, with TRBD2 matching 9 bases. From germline, CDR1 is MDHEN and CDR2 SYDVKM. The CDR3 loop spans 17 amino acids. Trimming cost V 4 bases and J 0 bases; bases outside gene matches: 10.

This clonotype was counted many times. This sequence joins TRBV28 and TRBJ2-3, with TRBD2 matching over 14 bases. CDR3 length: 15 residues. Germline lookup yields CDR1 MDHEN and CDR2 SYDVKM. V shed 5 bases and J 7 bases; nucleotides not matched to a gene: 5. The chain's CDR3 is CASSRGLAGVNTQYF. The DNA for the CDR3 is TGTGCCAGCAGTCGGGGACTAGCGGGAGTCAATACGCAGTATTTT. Full variable domain (missing parts from reference TRBV28 and TRBJ2-3): DVKVTQSSRYLVKRTGEKVFLECVQDMDHENMFWYRQDPGLGLRLIYFSYDVKMKEKGDIPEGYSVSREKKERFSLILESASTNQTSMYLCASSRGLAGVNTQYFGPGTRLTVL.

As to this clonotype: Just one base apart from a much larger clone, this may be a read error. The chain links TRBV18 to TRBJ2-5; TRBD1 matches 7 bases. CDR1 and CDR2 from the germline V gene are KGHSH and LQKENI. The CDR3 is made up of 15 amino acids. The CDR3 sequence: CANSPPAGGGETQYF. Written as DNA, the CDR3 is TGTGCCAACTCACCACCGGCAGGGGGTGGAGAGACCCAGTACTTC. Looking up the rest from reference TRBV18 and TRBJ2-5 gives the full variable domain: NAGVMQNPRHLVRRRGQEARLRCSPMKGHSHVYWYRQLPEEGLKFMVYLQKENIIDESGMPKERFSAEFPKEGPSILRIQQVVRGDSAAYFCANSPPAGGGETQYFGPGTRLLVL.

Details on this clonotype: A much more abundant neighbour one base away suggests this may be a read error. The chain has TRBV27 and TRBJ2-7; TRBD2 agrees at 9 bases. V trimming: 3 bases; J trimming: 5 bases; junction bases outside the gene matches: 8. Germline CDR1 and CDR2: MNHEY and SMNVEV (reference sequence). The CDR3 is 15 amino acids. The CDR3 protein is CASSFAGGFSHEQYF. CDR3 bases: TGTGCCAGCAGTTTTGCGGGAGGGTTTTCCCACGAGCAGTACTTC.

This clonotype was seen at least ten times. The chain uses TRBV28 and TRBJ1-1, with D uncertain. The CDR3 loop spans 12 amino acids. V was clipped by 2 bases and J by 8 bases, with 9 bases between them. Germline-derived CDR1 and CDR2 are MDHEN and SYDVKM. CDR3 protein: CASSLRQAEAFF. The CDR3 DNA follows: TGTGCCAGCAGTTTACGACAAGCAGAAGCTTTCTTT.

This clonotype showed up many times. The chain carries TRBV28 and TRBJ2-7; 7 bases fit TRBD1. This CDR3 is built from 13 residues. With V trimmed by 5 bases and J by 5 bases, 6 bases remained unmatched. Germline values: CDR1 MDHEN, CDR2 SYDVKM. In nucleotides, the CDR3 is TGTGCCAGCAGTGTGACAGGGTCGCACGAGCAGTACTTC. It specifies CASSVTGSHEQYF.

This clonotype was counted many times. The gene calls are TRBV5-1 and TRBJ2-3; D remains unclear. Looked up from germline, CDR1 is SGHRS and CDR2 is YFSETQ. Trimming took off 4 bases at V and 2 bases at J, with 14 bases between the two ends. This CDR3 has 15 residues. The CDR3, as DNA: TGCGCCAGCAGCGTCCCCGACCTCTTCACAGATACGCAGTATTTT. This translates into CASSVPDLFTDTQYF.

As regards this clonotype: A much larger clone lies one base from this, so it may be a read error. This rearrangement joins TRBV6-5 to TRBJ2-3; TRBD2 aligns across 9 bases. The CDR3 has 17 amino acids. Germline V gene sequence: CDR1 MNHEY, CDR2 SVGAGI. CDR3 DNA sequence: TGTGCCGGCAGTTATCCGACTAGCGGATCTTCAGAGGATACGCAGTATTTT. Translating gives CAGSYPTSGSSEDTQYF.

This clonotype was counted many times. The CDR3 sequence is CASSPLTGGYEQYF. The DNA for the CDR3 is TGTGCCAGCTCACCACTTACAGGGGGCTACGAGCAGTACTTC. The chain carries TRBV18 and TRBJ2-7, with 8 bases aligning to TRBD1. Germline assignment: CDR1 KGHSH and CDR2 LQKENI. After removal of 1 base from V and 3 bases from J, the junction contained 2 bases not matched to a gene. The CDR3 has 14 residues.

This clonotype was detected ten times or more. This chain connects TRBV12-3 or TRBV12-4 to TRBJ2-1, with no clear D. The CDR3 is 14 amino acids. Trimming shortened V by 5 bases and J by 9 bases, and 17 bases separated the two germline ends. In DNA form, the CDR3 reads TGTGCCAGCAGTCGCCTCGCGGCTTATGGTGAGCAGTTCTTC. It translates to CASSRLAAYGEQFF.

This chain uses TRBV27 with TRBJ1-6; D not certain. Trimming pared 2 bases from V and 5 bases from J, leaving 7 bases between. This CDR3 spans 14 amino acids. Germline V lookup: CDR1 MNHEY, CDR2 SMNVEV (reference sequence). The CDR3: CASSLTPNNSPLHF. In nucleotides, the CDR3 is TGTGCCAGCAGTTTAACTCCGAATAATTCACCCCTCCACTTT.

V usage is TRBV2 and J usage is TRBJ2-3; 10 nucleotides match TRBD2. J gave up 4 bases and V 6 bases, and 22 bases lay outside the gene matches. This CDR3 is built from 20 residues. Germline CDR1 is SNHLY and CDR2 is FYNNEI. The CDR3 is CASRDLAASGSLWLSDTQYF. CDR3 DNA: TGTGCCAGCAGAGACTTGGCGGCTAGCGGGAGTCTTTGGTTATCAGATACGCAGTATTTT.

This clonotype has at least ten counts. The chain combines TRBV6-5 with TRBJ1-1; D remains unclear. The CDR3 consists of 12 residues. CDR1 MNHEY and CDR2 SVGAGI come from the germline V gene. Trimming shortened V by 0 bases and J by 8 bases, and 7 bases separated the two germline ends. CDR3 DNA: TGTGCCAGCAGTTACTCGGTCGGAGAAGCTTTCTTT. Translating it yields CASSYSVGEAFF.